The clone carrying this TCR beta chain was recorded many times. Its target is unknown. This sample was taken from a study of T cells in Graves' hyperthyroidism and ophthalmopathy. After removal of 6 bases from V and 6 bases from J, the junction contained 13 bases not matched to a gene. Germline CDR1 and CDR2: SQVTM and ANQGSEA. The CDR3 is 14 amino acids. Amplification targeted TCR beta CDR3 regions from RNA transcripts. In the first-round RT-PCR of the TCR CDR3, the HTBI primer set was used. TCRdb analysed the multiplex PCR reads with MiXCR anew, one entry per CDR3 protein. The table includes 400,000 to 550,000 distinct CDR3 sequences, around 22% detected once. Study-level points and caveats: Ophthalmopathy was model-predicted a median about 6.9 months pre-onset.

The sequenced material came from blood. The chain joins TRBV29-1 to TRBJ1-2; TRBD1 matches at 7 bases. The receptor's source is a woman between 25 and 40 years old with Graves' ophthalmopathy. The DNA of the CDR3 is TGCAGCGTGGCCAGACAGGGTATCGTGGATGGCTACACCTTC. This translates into CSVARQGIVDGYTF. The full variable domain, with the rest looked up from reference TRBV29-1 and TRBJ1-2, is SAVISQKPSRDICQRGTSLTIQCQVDSQVTMMFWYRQQPGQSLTLIATANQGSEATYESGFVIDKFPISRPNLTFSTLTVSNMSPEDSSIYLCSVARQGIVDGYTFGSGTRLTVV.